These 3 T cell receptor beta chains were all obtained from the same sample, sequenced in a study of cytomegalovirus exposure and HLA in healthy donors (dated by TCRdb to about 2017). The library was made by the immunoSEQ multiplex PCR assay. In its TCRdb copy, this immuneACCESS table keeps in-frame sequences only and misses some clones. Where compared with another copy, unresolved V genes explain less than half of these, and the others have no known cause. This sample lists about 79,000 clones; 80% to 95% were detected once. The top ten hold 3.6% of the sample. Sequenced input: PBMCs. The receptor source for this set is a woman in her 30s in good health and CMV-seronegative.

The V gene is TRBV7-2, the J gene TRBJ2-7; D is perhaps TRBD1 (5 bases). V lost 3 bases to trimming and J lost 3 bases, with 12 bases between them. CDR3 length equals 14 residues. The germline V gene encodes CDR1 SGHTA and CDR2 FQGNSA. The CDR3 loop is CASSFDSPGYEQYF. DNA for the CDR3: TGTGCCAGCAGCTTTGACAGTCCGGGCTACGAGCAGTACTTC.

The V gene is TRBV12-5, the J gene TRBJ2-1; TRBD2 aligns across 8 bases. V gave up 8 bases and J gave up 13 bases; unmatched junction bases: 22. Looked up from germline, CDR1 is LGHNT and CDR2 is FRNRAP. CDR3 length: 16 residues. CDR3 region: CASSGVGWSGRSFQFF. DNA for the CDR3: TGTGCTAGTTCAGGGGTCGGTTGGAGCGGGAGAAGTTTTCAGTTCTTC.

CDR3 coding DNA: TGTGCCAGCAGACGATGGACTAGCGGGGTGGCCCCTGAGCAGTTCTTC. Translating gives CASRRWTSGVAPEQFF. The chain couples TRBV5-4 to TRBJ2-1; 12 bases map to TRBD2. Germline trimming cut 5 bases from V and 9 bases from J; bases unmatched to any gene: 12. This CDR3 has 16 amino acids. Germline CDR1 and CDR2: SGHNT and YYREEE (reference sequence).